The sequence of this T cell receptor (beta chain) was determined in a study of T cell changes during pregnancy in multiple sclerosis. Profiling relied on immunoSEQ multiplex PCR, and the TCRdb table lists in-frame clones only, not all of them. Found here are under 40,000 clones, 90% to 95% of them singletons; the top ten hold about 8.9%. Germline lookup yields CDR1 KGHSH and CDR2 LQKENI. The CDR3 runs 20 residues. V lost 4 bases to trimming and J lost 0 bases; unmatched junction nucleotides: 14. This specimen was CD8+ T cells from peripheral blood mononuclear cells, taken in the third trimester of pregnancy. The chain combines TRBV18 with TRBJ1-6, with 8 bases fitting TRBD1. The TCR originated in a female donor with multiple sclerosis, enrolled in a pregnancy study. The CDR3 protein is CASSLRQGPTPSSYNSPLHF. The DNA for the CDR3 is TGTGCCAGCTCACTCCGACAGGGGCCTACGCCCAGCTCCTATAATTCACCCCTCCACTTT.